The 18 T cell receptor beta chains given below trace back to one sample, sequenced in a study of T cells after yellow fever vaccination. A single record per CDR3 protein comes from TCRdb applying MiXCR to the 5' RACE reads. The sample carries about 630,000 distinct CDR3 sequences, roughly 12% recorded once. The starting material was PBMCs, obtained on the day of the yellow fever booster vaccination. These receptors all stem from a man younger than 40 who received the YFV17D yellow fever vaccine.

Worth noting for this clonotype: It is likely a read error, because the conserved phenylalanine at the end of the CDR3 is missing. The V call is TRBV30, the J call TRBJ2-7; D gene ambiguous. V was shortened by 3 bases and J by 0 bases, with 12 bases between the two germline ends. This CDR3 has 14 amino acids. Looked up from germline, CDR1 is GTSNPN and CDR2 is SVGIG (reference sequence). This CDR3 reads CAWSLDLFSYEQYY. The CDR3 DNA follows: TGTGCCTGGAGCCTGGACCTCTTCTCCTACGAGCAGTACTAC.

The sample holds many counts of this clonotype. This chain links TRBV7-2 with TRBJ2-2; the D gene is possibly TRBD1 (6 bases). Trimming cost V 5 bases and J 3 bases, with 13 bases left between them. The CDR3 runs to 15 residues. Per the germline V gene, CDR1 is SGHTA and CDR2 is FQGNSA. CDR3 nucleotides: TGTGCCAGCAGCAACCGGGACACATACACCGGGGAGCTGTTTTTT. The encoded protein is CASSNRDTYTGELFF. Combining the CDR3 with reference TRBV7-2 and TRBJ2-2 gives the whole variable domain GAGVSQSPSNKVTEKGKDVELRCDPISGHTALYWYRQSLGQGLEFLIYFQGNSAPDKSGLPSDRFSAERTGGSVSTLTIQRTQQEDSAVYLCASSNRDTYTGELFFGEGSRLTVL.

The chain uses TRBV7-9 and TRBJ1-1; no clear D gene. Germline values: CDR1 SEHNR, CDR2 FQNEAQ (reference sequence). Trimming left V 6 bases short and J 4 bases short, with 9 bases between. The CDR3 is 12 residues long. CDR3 sequence reads: CASRETATEAFF. In nucleotides, the CDR3 is TGTGCCAGCAGGGAGACGGCCACTGAAGCTTTCTTT.

This clonotype has a count of ten or more. V and J are TRBV24-1 and TRBJ2-1, with 11 bases lining up with TRBD2. J lost 6 bases, V lost 4 bases, and 7 bases had no gene match. The CDR3 extends over 16 amino acids. Germline V gives CDR1 KGHDR, CDR2 SFDVKD. This CDR3 reads CATSDPTSGSPNEQFF. In DNA, the CDR3 is TGTGCCACCAGTGACCCCACTAGCGGGAGTCCCAATGAGCAGTTCTTC.

This clonotype turned up a few times. The gene calls are TRBV6-5 and TRBJ2-2; 10 nucleotides align to TRBD2. This CDR3 region has 17 residues. Losses at the gene ends were 2 bases for V and 5 bases for J; bases not matched to a gene: 8. Germline values: CDR1 MNHEY, CDR2 SVGAGI. In DNA, the CDR3 is TGTGCCAGCAGTTACCCCGGGGCTAGCGGGAGTACCGGGGAGCTGTTTTTT. Its translation is CASSYPGASGSTGELFF.

This clonotype occurred a few times. V gene TRBV4-2 combines with J gene TRBJ1-6; maybe TRBD1 (6 bases). CDR1 and CDR2 from the germline V gene are LGHNA and YNFKEQ. V shed 0 bases and J shed 8 bases, with 11 bases lying between them. The CDR3 spans 15 residues. Here the CDR3 DNA reads TGTGCCAGCAGCCAAGAGGGTCAGGGGTATTCACCCCTCCACTTT. Its protein is CASSQEGQGYSPLHF.

The CDR3 loop is CASSQSGPIKTETQYF. The CDR3 nucleotides are TGCGCCAGCAGCCAATCCGGGCCCATAAAGACGGAGACCCAGTACTTC. The chain combines TRBV4-3 with TRBJ2-5; D is uncertain. Per germline, CDR1 LGHNA and CDR2 YSLEER. The CDR3 covers 16 residues. The V and J ends lost 2 bases and 5 bases respectively, with 18 bases between them.

This clonotype was observed a few times. The genes are TRBV7-2 and TRBJ2-3; the D is unclear. Per germline, CDR1 SGHTA and CDR2 FQGNSA. V lost 4 bases and J 0 bases, leaving 11 bases between the germline ends. CDR3 size: 15 residues. The CDR3 DNA sequence: TGTGCCAGCAGCTACCTAAGTGACAGCACAGATACGCAGTATTTT. Protein: CASSYLSDSTDTQYF.

The gene calls are TRBV11-2 and TRBJ2-2, with D possibly matching TRBD1 (6 bases). Germline V lookup: CDR1 SGHAT, CDR2 FQNNGV. V lost 5 bases and J 5 bases, leaving 18 bases between the germline ends. The CDR3 totals 16 residues. The chain's CDR3 is CASSRGAMQGTGELFF. Written as DNA, the CDR3 is TGTGCCAGCAGCCGCGGCGCAATGCAGGGGACCGGGGAGCTGTTTTTT.

This chain links TRBV2 with TRBJ2-1; 11 nucleotides match TRBD2. Germline V CDR1 and CDR2: SNHLY, FYNNEI. The V gene end was trimmed by 8 bases and the J gene end by 9 bases; junction bases not matched to a gene: 12. The CDR3 contains 15 residues. CDR3 nucleotide sequence: TGTGCCAGCCATTTTCAACTAGCGGGAGCGGGTGAGCAGTTCTTC. Translated, it gives CASHFQLAGAGEQFF.

The chain couples TRBV6-1 to TRBJ2-1; D gene uncertain. The germline CDR1 and CDR2 sequences are MNHNS and SASEGT. CDR3 length: 13 residues. V lost 8 bases to trimming and J lost 11 bases, with 19 bases between them. CDR3 sequence (DNA): TGTGCCAGCTTCCAGACGTCCTCTGGCCAGCAGTTCTTC. Translated: CASFQTSSGQQFF.

This clonotype showed up many times. The rearrangement joins TRBV7-9 to TRBJ2-1; 10 nucleotides match TRBD2. Germline CDR1 and CDR2: SEHNR and FQNEAQ (reference sequence). The CDR3 runs 15 residues. The trim removed 3 bases at V and 7 bases at J, leaving 6 bases unmatched. The CDR3 protein is CASSLASGRENEQFF. For the CDR3, the DNA is TGTGCCAGCAGCTTGGCTAGCGGGAGAGAAAATGAGCAGTTCTTC.

This clonotype was recorded a few times. The chain combines TRBV18 with TRBJ1-3; D unresolved. The CDR3 consists of 16 residues. The germline V gene has CDR1 KGHSH and CDR2 LQKENI. V lost 2 bases and J lost 0, with 11 bases in between. CDR3 residues: CASSPNTESSGNTIYF. The CDR3 DNA is TGTGCCAGCTCACCAAATACAGAGAGCTCTGGAAACACCATATATTTT.

This clonotype was counted only a few times. The chain carries TRBV20-1 and TRBJ2-5; D possibly corresponds to TRBD1 (6 bases). V gave up 6 bases and J gave up 2 bases, with 13 bases separating them. The germline V gene has CDR1 DFQATT and CDR2 SNEGSKA (reference sequence). The CDR3 has 13 residues. The CDR3 spells CSAPPDRQETQYF. CDR3 in DNA: TGCAGTGCCCCACCCGACAGGCAAGAGACCCAGTACTTC.

This clonotype turned up a few times. CDR3 coding DNA: TGCAGTGCTAGAGATGCTAGCGGGAGCTACGAGCAGTACTTC. This sequence encodes CSARDASGSYEQYF. The chain recombines TRBV20-1 with TRBJ2-7, with 10 positions matching TRBD2. Germline values: CDR1 DFQATT, CDR2 SNEGSKA (reference sequence). The junction had 2 bases not matched to a gene; V was cut back by 0 bases and J by 3 bases. This CDR3 has 14 residues.

This rearrangement joins TRBV28 to TRBJ2-7; 9 bases fit TRBD2. Germline V lookup: CDR1 MDHEN, CDR2 SYDVKM. The length of the CDR3 is 15 residues. Losses at the gene ends were 3 bases for V and 2 bases for J; bases not matched to a gene: 5. The DNA of the CDR3 is TGTGCCAGCAGTTTTCTAGCGGGATTCACCTACGAGCAGTACTTC. It specifies CASSFLAGFTYEQYF.

This clonotype turned up a few times. The rearrangement joins TRBV6-1 to TRBJ2-2, with TRBD1 identical over 9 bases. After removal of 7 bases from V and 7 bases from J, the junction contained 10 bases not matched to a gene. The length of the CDR3 is 15 residues. Germline-derived CDR1 and CDR2 are MNHNS and SASEGT. The CDR3 bases are TGTGCCAGCAAACTCAGGACAGGGGTGGTCGGGGAGCTGTTTTTT. Translation gives CASKLRTGVVGELFF.

Only a few counts were recorded for this clonotype. The chain combines TRBV27 with TRBJ2-7; 9 nucleotides match TRBD1. The CDR3 has 13 residues. The germline gives CDR1 MNHEY, CDR2 SMNVEV (reference sequence). V trimming: 6 bases; J trimming: 4 bases; junction bases outside the gene matches: 4. The CDR3 reads CASRGQGGYEQYF. CDR3 in DNA: TGTGCCAGCAGGGGACAGGGAGGTTACGAGCAGTACTTC.